This T cell receptor beta chain was identified during a study of T cells in Graves' hyperthyroidism and ophthalmopathy. Study-wide findings and caveats: Separation of ophthalmopathy from stable hyperthyroidism was achieved by a 13 V-J model. Ophthalmopathy was identified by the model a median approximately 6.4 months ahead of onset.

The CDR3 totals 15 residues. Germline CDR1 SEHNR, CDR2 FQNEAQ (reference sequence). V was clipped by 3 bases and J by 3 bases; unmatched bases: 4. Researchers took RNA transcripts and amplified the TCR beta CDR3 regions from them. HTBI primers drove first-round RT-PCR of the TCR CDR3. TCRdb reanalysed the multiplex PCR reads using MiXCR and keeps one entry per CDR3 protein. The profile covers about 400,000 distinct CDR3 sequences, with roughly 13% appearing a single time and 5% to 6.5% taken by the ten largest. This clonotype was detected many times. Its antigen is not identified. Lactation, pregnancy, other autoimmune disease or uncontrolled infection excluded patients.

The chain joins TRBV7-9 to TRBJ2-7; 11 nucleotides match TRBD2. The sequence was obtained from a woman in her late teens or twenties with Graves' hyperthyroidism. Material for sequencing was blood. CDR3: CASSLGLADYYEQYF. DNA of the CDR3: TGTGCCAGCAGCTTGGGACTAGCGGACTACTACGAGCAGTACTTC.